This T cell receptor beta chain was sequenced for a study of cytomegalovirus exposure and HLA in healthy donors. As to this clone: As yet, its antigen is unknown.

CDR1 MNHEY and CDR2 SVGAGI come from the germline V gene. V lost 6 bases and J 2 bases, leaving 14 bases between the germline ends. This CDR3 has 15 residues. The PCR ran on 60 Vbeta and 13 Jbeta primers. Repertoires were generated with immunoSEQ multiplex PCR, while TCRdb's copy carries only in-frame clones and drops some. This listing includes approximately 210,000 clones. Study outcomes and limitations: Fewer N-insertions than the roughly 630-donor mean were reportedly shown by an Asian-associated ancestry cluster in a later analysis. In vitro work confirmed that a few CMV-associated chains recognize CMV antigens. The authors enumerated roughly 180 TCR beta chains as linked to cytomegalovirus.

The specimen sequenced was PBMCs. This TCR was sampled from a woman in her 30s in good health and CMV-seropositive. J is TRBJ2-1 and V is TRBV6-5; D is uncertain. The CDR3, as DNA: TGTGCCAGCAGCTACCAACAACCACCCTACAATGAGCAGTTCTTC. It yields the protein CASSYQQPPYNEQFF.